The present entry profiles one TCR beta chain with its context. This specimen belongs to a study of blood T cell repertoires in COVID-19. Overall study: Donors in the United States, Italy and Spain gave samples during acute or convalescent COVID-19. PBMCs, B-cell-depleted T cells, or T cells were the source of the cDNA or gDNA that made up the material.

Germline trimming cut 0 bases from V and 8 bases from J; bases unmatched to any gene: 7. The CDR3 covers 15 residues. The germline V gene has CDR1 SGHRS and CDR2 YFSETQ. Methods used by the authors: Amplification of reference gene primers was used by the study to estimate nucleated cell counts. The data were produced by immunoSEQ multiplex PCR, yet TCRdb's version contains in-frame clones alone and is incomplete. V and J calls and clone size are those listed in that table; D and trimming were worked out from the DNA. The data show about 360,000 clones, roughly 77% seen once. This TCR came from a human donor with acute or convalescent COVID-19. The donor label of this sample is uncertain. Sequencing used peripheral blood. The rearrangement links TRBV5-1 to TRBJ1-1; 10 bases are a match to TRBD1. The CDR3 DNA is TGCGCCAGCAGCTTGGAGGGACAGGGGCTAACCGAAGCTTTCTTT. Amino acid sequence: CASSLEGQGLTEAFF. Filled out from reference TRBV5-1 and TRBJ1-1, the complete variable domain reads KAGVTQTPRYLIKTRGQQVTLSCSPISGHRSVSWYQQTPGQGLQFLFEYFSETQRNKGNFPGRFSGRQFSNSRSEMNVSTLELGDSALYLCASSLEGQGLTEAFFGQGTRLTVV.